The 14 T cell receptor beta chains below all came from one sample that was sequenced in a study of identical twins. Each CDR3 protein gets one entry after TCRdb re-called the 5' RACE reads with MiXCR. The table lists 690,000 or so distinct CDR3 sequences, over 8.5% of them singletons, with 0.85% to 1% in the top ten. This sample was also put to use in a study of yellow fever vaccine responses in identical twins.

The sequencing input was PBMCs. These TCRs come from a woman younger than 35 in good health.

This clonotype has just a few counts. The chain combines TRBV27 with TRBJ1-2; 12 nucleotides align to TRBD1. In germline, CDR1 is MNHEY, CDR2 SMNVEV (reference sequence). The CDR3 contains 14 residues. V gave up 6 bases and J gave up 7 bases; unmatched junction bases: 6. CDR3 sequence (DNA): TGTGCCAGCAGCGAAGGGACAGGGGGCATTGGCTACACCTTC. This encodes CASSEGTGGIGYTF.

This clonotype has just a few counts. The chain is built from TRBV7-8 and TRBJ2-7; D gene uncertain. The germline V gene has CDR1 SGHVS and CDR2 FQNEAQ. V dropped 7 bases and J dropped 7 bases, with 17 bases sitting between them. The CDR3 length is 13 residues. CDR3 residues: CASTSARNDEQYF. CDR3 in DNA: TGTGCCAGCACTTCCGCTAGAAATGATGAGCAGTACTTC.

The sample holds many counts of this clonotype. Here the CDR3 DNA reads TGTGCCAGCAGCGACGGGACTAGCGGGGGGTCCTCCTACGAGCAGTACTTC. Protein sequence: CASSDGTSGGSSYEQYF. The chain recombines TRBV7-2 with TRBJ2-7; 15 bases align to TRBD2. V shed 5 bases, J shed 0 bases, and the junction held 5 bases outside the gene matches. This CDR3 region has 17 residues. Per the germline V gene, CDR1 is SGHTA and CDR2 is FQGNSA.

This chain joins TRBV3-1 and TRBJ2-3; 8 bases align to TRBD2. The germline V gene has CDR1 LGHDT and CDR2 YNNKEL (reference sequence). The J segment lost 4 bases and the V segment lost 1 base, leaving 10 bases of the junction unmatched. The CDR3 sequence is 17 residues long. The CDR3 protein is CASSQGTGRAGSDTQYF. The DNA of the CDR3 is TGTGCCAGCAGCCAAGGAACCGGGAGGGCCGGGTCAGATACGCAGTATTTT.

The chain carries TRBV2 and TRBJ2-1; D not certain. The CDR3 covers 10 residues. V gave up 5 bases and J gave up 9 bases, with 5 bases separating them. Germline-derived CDR1 and CDR2 are SNHLY and FYNNEI. CDR3 loop: CASSLLEQFF. CDR3 bases: TGTGCCAGCAGTCTTCTTGAGCAGTTCTTC.

This clonotype came up many times. The chain carries TRBV28 and TRBJ2-7; 10 bases map to TRBD1. The J segment lost 2 bases and the V segment lost 7 bases, leaving 8 bases of the junction unmatched. The CDR3 runs to 15 residues. Germline V gene sequence: CDR1 MDHEN, CDR2 SYDVKM. The CDR3 is CASTFGDRGAYEQYF. The CDR3 DNA is TGTGCCAGCACCTTTGGGGACAGGGGAGCCTACGAGCAGTACTTC.

This clonotype was picked up many times. The chain couples TRBV29-1 to TRBJ1-2, with 9 nucleotides matching TRBD1. The germline V gene has CDR1 SQVTM and CDR2 ANQGSEA. The CDR3 has 14 residues. V trimming: 7 bases; J trimming: 7 bases; junction bases outside the gene matches: 13. The CDR3 DNA reads as TGCAGCGGTGACCTGACAGGGGGAGTGGGTGGCTACACCTTC. Residues: CSGDLTGGVGGYTF.

This clonotype was detected many times. V gene TRBV12-3 or TRBV12-4 combines with J gene TRBJ2-2, with D uncertain. The ends were cut back, 4 bases at V and 7 bases at J, with 16 bases in the middle. The CDR3 consists of 15 residues. The CDR3 region is CASSSPPHRFGELFF. For the CDR3, the DNA is TGTGCCAGCAGTTCCCCACCTCATAGGTTCGGGGAGCTGTTTTTT.

This clonotype was observed many times. This sequence joins TRBV20-1 and TRBJ2-3; D is perhaps TRBD2 (6 bases). CDR1 DFQATT and CDR2 SNEGSKA come from the germline V gene (reference sequence). V lost 5 bases and J lost 1, with 13 bases in between. The CDR3 is 14 residues long. Here the CDR3 reads CSALRVAGTDTQYF. CDR3 coding DNA: TGCAGTGCTCTTAGGGTAGCGGGCACAGATACGCAGTATTTT.

This clonotype has a handful of counts. The chain combines TRBV7-9 with TRBJ2-1, with 8 bases aligning to TRBD2. This CDR3 has 15 residues. Germline V CDR1 and CDR2: SEHNR, FQNEAQ (reference sequence). V dropped 6 bases and J dropped 6; count of bases not matched to a gene: 10. As DNA, the CDR3 is TGTGCCAGCAGTTACGTGACGAGCGGGAGCAATGAGCAGTTCTTC. It translates to CASSYVTSGSNEQFF.

The rearrangement links TRBV28 to TRBJ2-7; D is unresolved. The germline V gene encodes CDR1 MDHEN and CDR2 SYDVKM. Trimming stripped 2 bases from V and 0 bases from J, with 11 bases between. This CDR3 has 15 amino acids. CDR3 amino acids: CASSLPVQSSYEQYF. The CDR3 nucleotides are TGTGCCAGCAGTTTACCCGTACAGAGCTCCTACGAGCAGTACTTC.

In this sample, this clonotype turned up a few times. The chain combines TRBV5-4 with TRBJ2-1; 11 bases fit TRBD2. CDR1 is SGHNT and CDR2 is YYREEE in the germline V gene (reference sequence). The CDR3 spans 17 residues. J lost 5 bases, V lost 7 bases, and 14 bases had no gene match. CDR3 in DNA: TGTGCCAGCCAAAACAGAGACAGACTAGCGGGGAACAATGAGCAGTTCTTC. It yields the protein CASQNRDRLAGNNEQFF.

This chain connects TRBV27 to TRBJ2-1; 7 nucleotides align to TRBD2. Trimming cost V 5 bases and J 0 bases; bases outside gene matches: 13. This CDR3 spans 18 amino acids. Germline V gives CDR1 MNHEY, CDR2 SMNVEV (reference sequence). The CDR3 region is CASSTLGGSGVSYNEQFF. The CDR3 region has the DNA TGTGCCAGCAGTACCCTGGGGGGGAGCGGCGTCTCCTACAATGAGCAGTTCTTC.

The chain has TRBV9 and TRBJ2-1, with unresolved D. From germline, CDR1 is SGDLS and CDR2 YYNGEE. The CDR3 has 15 residues. V lost 0 bases to trimming and J lost 0 bases, with 7 bases between them. As DNA, the CDR3 is TGTGCCAGCAGCGTAGCGGCAGACTCCTACAATGAGCAGTTCTTC. Translating gives CASSVAADSYNEQFF.